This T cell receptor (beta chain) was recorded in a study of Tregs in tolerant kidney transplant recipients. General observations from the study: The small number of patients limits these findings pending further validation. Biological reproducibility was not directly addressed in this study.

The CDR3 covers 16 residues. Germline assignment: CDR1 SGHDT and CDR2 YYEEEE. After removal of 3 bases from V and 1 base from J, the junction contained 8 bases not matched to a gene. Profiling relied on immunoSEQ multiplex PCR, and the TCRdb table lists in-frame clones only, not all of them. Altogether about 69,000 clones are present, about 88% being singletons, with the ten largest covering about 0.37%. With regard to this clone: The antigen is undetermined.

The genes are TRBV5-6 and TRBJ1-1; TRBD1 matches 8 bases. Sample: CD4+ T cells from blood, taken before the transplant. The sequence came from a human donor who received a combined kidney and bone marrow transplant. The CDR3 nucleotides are TGTGCCAGCAGCTCCCGCCGGACAGGGAGGAACACTGAAGCTTTCTTT. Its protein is CASSSRRTGRNTEAFF.